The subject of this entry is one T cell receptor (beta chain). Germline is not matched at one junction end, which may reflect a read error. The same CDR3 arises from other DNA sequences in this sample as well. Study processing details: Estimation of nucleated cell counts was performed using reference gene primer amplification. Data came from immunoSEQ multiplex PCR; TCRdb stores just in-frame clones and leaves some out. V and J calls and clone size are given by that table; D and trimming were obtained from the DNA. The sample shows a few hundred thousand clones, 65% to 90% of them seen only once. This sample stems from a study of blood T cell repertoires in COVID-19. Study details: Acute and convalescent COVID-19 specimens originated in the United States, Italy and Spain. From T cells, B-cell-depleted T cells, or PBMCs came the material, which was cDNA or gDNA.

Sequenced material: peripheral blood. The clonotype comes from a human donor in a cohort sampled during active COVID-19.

The CDR3 bases are TGTGCAAGCAGCTATAGCAATCAGCCCCAGCATTTT. Protein sequence: CASSYSNQPQHF. The rearrangement joins TRBV12-3 or TRBV12-4 to TRBJ1-5, with no clear D. The CDR3 is made up of 12 amino acids.